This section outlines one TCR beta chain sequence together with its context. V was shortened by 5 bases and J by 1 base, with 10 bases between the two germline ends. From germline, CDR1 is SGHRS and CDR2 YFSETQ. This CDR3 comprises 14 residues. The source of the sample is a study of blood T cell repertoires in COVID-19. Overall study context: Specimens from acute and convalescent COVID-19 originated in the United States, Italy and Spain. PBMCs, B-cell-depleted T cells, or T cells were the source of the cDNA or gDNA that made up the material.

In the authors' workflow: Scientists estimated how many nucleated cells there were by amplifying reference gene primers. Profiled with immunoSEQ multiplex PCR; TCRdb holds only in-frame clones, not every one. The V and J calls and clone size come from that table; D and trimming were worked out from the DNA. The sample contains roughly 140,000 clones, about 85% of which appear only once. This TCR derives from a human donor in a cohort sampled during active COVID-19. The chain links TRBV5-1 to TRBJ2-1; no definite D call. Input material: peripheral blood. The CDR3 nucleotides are TGCGCCAGCAGTCCAGGTAGATCCTACAATGAGCAGTTCTTC. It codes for CASSPGRSYNEQFF.